Following are 30 T cell receptor beta chains from one sample sequenced in a study of blood T cell repertoires in COVID-19. Sequenced by immunoSEQ multiplex PCR; TCRdb stores in-frame clones only, minus some. This sample has some 21,000 clones, with roughly 85% found just once. The sequenced material came from peripheral blood. The receptor source for this set is a woman older than 75 with active or convalescent COVID-19.

V and J are TRBV7-3 and TRBJ1-6; no definite D call. The CDR3 covers 16 residues. Germline V gene lookup returns CDR1 SGHTA and CDR2 FQGTGA. The V and J ends lost 5 bases and 0 bases respectively, with 11 bases between them. CDR3 coding DNA: TGTGCCAGCAGCCTAGAACGGAGCTCCTATAATTCACCCCTCCACTTT. It encodes CASSLERSSYNSPLHF. Drawing the rest from reference TRBV7-3 and TRBJ1-6, the complete variable domain is GAGVSQTPSNKVTEKGKYVELRCDPISGHTALYWYRQSLGQGPEFLIYFQGTGAADDSGLPNDRFFAVRPEGSVSTLKIQRTERGDSAVYLCASSLERSSYNSPLHFGNGTRLTVT.

V gene TRBV7-3 combines with J gene TRBJ2-2; 8 positions agree with TRBD2. Germline V gives CDR1 SGHTA, CDR2 FQGTGA. The CDR3 consists of 15 residues. V dropped 0 bases and J dropped 5; count of bases not matched to a gene: 2. The DNA of the CDR3 is TGTGCCAGCAGCTTAACTAGCGGGAAGACCGGGGAGCTGTTTTTT. Translating it yields CASSLTSGKTGELFF.

The V and J genes are TRBV3-1 (or the pseudogene TRBV3-2) and TRBJ2-5; 10 nucleotides match TRBD2. The junction had 3 bases not matched to a gene; V was cut back by 3 bases and J by 2 bases. CDR3 length: 15 residues. Germline V CDR1 and CDR2: LGHDT, YNNKEL (reference sequence). The CDR3 bases are TGTGCCAGCAGCCAGCTACTAGCGGGACAAGAGACCCAGTACTTC. Protein product: CASSQLLAGQETQYF.

V and J are TRBV19 and TRBJ2-5; tentatively, D is TRBD2 (6 bases). Between the trimmed V and J ends, which lost 3 bases and 4 bases, there was a span of 12 bases. The CDR3 consists of 14 residues. Germline assignment: CDR1 LNHDA and CDR2 SQIVND (reference sequence). Here the CDR3 reads CASSIGGGIETQYF. The CDR3 DNA reads as TGTGCCAGTAGTATCGGTGGGGGGATAGAGACCCAGTACTTC.

The chain employs TRBV4-2 and TRBJ1-1; TRBD1 is a possible D gene (5 bases). Trimming left V 5 bases short and J 0 bases short, with 10 bases between. The CDR3 is made up of 14 amino acids. Per germline, CDR1 LGHNA and CDR2 YNFKEQ. This CDR3 is CASSTDRMNTEAFF. The CDR3 DNA reads as TGTGCCAGCAGCACAGACAGAATGAACACTGAAGCTTTCTTT.

The CDR3 region has the DNA TGTGCCAGCAGTGAAGTGACTACAGCGGCACTGTTTTTT. Protein product: CASSEVTTAALFF. This rearrangement joins TRBV6-1 to TRBJ1-4; no clear D. Germline V CDR1 and CDR2: MNHNS, SASEGT. The CDR3 extends over 13 amino acids. Trimming left V 1 base short and J 13 bases short, with 13 bases between.

This chain joins TRBV28 and TRBJ1-4, with D uncertain. Trimming stripped 5 bases from V and 2 bases from J, with 9 bases between. The CDR3 loop spans 14 amino acids. Germline-derived CDR1 and CDR2 are MDHEN and SYDVKM. CDR3 region: CASSPGYTNEKLFF. CDR3 nucleotides: TGTGCCAGCAGTCCGGGATATACTAATGAAAAACTGTTTTTT.

The count of this clone is one. The CDR3 sequence is CASSATSSGANVLTF. The CDR3 region has the DNA TGTGCCAGCAGCGCAACGAGCTCTGGGGCCAACGTCCTGACTTTC. The genes are TRBV5-8 and TRBJ2-6; D uncertain. The V gene lost 4 bases and the J gene lost 0 bases, with 8 bases spanning the gap. CDR3 length equals 15 residues. The germline V gene encodes CDR1 SGHTS and CDR2 YDEGEE.

This clone was seen a few times. J is TRBJ1-4 and V is TRBV7-2; D gene uncertain. Germline values: CDR1 SGHTA, CDR2 FQGNSA. This CDR3 comprises 16 residues. V lost 1 base and J lost 3, with 12 bases in between. The CDR3 loop reads CASSLDGFSANEKLFF. The CDR3 DNA reads TGTGCCAGCAGCTTAGACGGGTTTTCGGCTAATGAAAAACTGTTTTTT.

There are a few counts of this clone. The rearrangement joins TRBV7-9 to TRBJ2-3, with TRBD2 matching over 9 bases. Unmatched junction bases numbered 8, after V lost 4 bases and J lost 3 bases. The CDR3 is made up of 16 amino acids. Per germline, CDR1 SEHNR and CDR2 FQNEAQ (reference sequence). CDR3 nucleotide sequence: TGTGCCAGCAGCTCTATAGCGGGAGTATGGACAGATACGCAGTATTTT. Its protein is CASSSIAGVWTDTQYF.

DNA for the CDR3: TGTGCCAGCAGCAGTCACCGGGAGCCTAATGAAAAACTGTTTTTT. Encoded protein: CASSSHREPNEKLFF. The gene calls are TRBV21-1 and TRBJ1-4. TRBV21-1 is a pseudogene. This CDR3 is built from 15 residues.

The CDR3 here is CASSSLTRAGVTNEKLFF. The CDR3 bases are TGTGCCAGCAGTTCACTTACTAGAGCAGGGGTAACTAATGAAAAACTGTTTTTT. The chain links TRBV28 to TRBJ1-4, with TRBD1 as a possible D gene (6 bases). There are 18 residues in the CDR3. The germline V and J ends were trimmed by 4 bases and 1 base, with 19 bases remaining between them. The germline V gene encodes CDR1 MDHEN and CDR2 SYDVKM.

V gene TRBV7-9 combines with J gene TRBJ1-2; 8 bases line up with TRBD1. The junction had 6 bases not matched to a gene; V was cut back by 4 bases and J by 8 bases. This CDR3 is 13 amino acids long. Germline V lookup: CDR1 SEHNR, CDR2 FQNEAQ (reference sequence). The CDR3 nucleotides are TGTGCCAGCAGCTCCGGACAGGGTGACGGCTACACCTTC. Its translation is CASSSGQGDGYTF. Drawing the rest from reference TRBV7-9 and TRBJ1-2, the complete variable domain is DTGVSQNPRHKITKRGQNVTFRCDPISEHNRLYWYRQTLGQGPEFLTYFQNEAQLEKSRLLSDRFSAERPKGSFSTLEIQRTEQGDSAMYLCASSSGQGDGYTFGSGTRLTVV.

The gene calls are TRBV11-3 and TRBJ2-7; the match to TRBD1 covers 8 bases. With V trimmed by 3 bases and J by 4 bases, 11 bases remained unmatched. Per germline, CDR1 SGHNT and CDR2 YENEEA. The CDR3 contains 16 residues. The DNA of the CDR3 is TGTGCCAGCAGCTTGCCCGGGACAGGCGGACGTTACGAGCAGTACTTC. The encoded protein is CASSLPGTGGRYEQYF.

The chain couples TRBV5-1 to TRBJ1-1, with D tentatively TRBD1 (5 bases). CDR3 length: 14 residues. Germline values: CDR1 SGHRS, CDR2 YFSETQ. V dropped 4 bases and J dropped 1 base, with 11 bases sitting between them. CDR3 DNA sequence: TGCGCCAGCAGCGCCAGGGTGGAGAACACTGAAGCTTTCTTT. It yields the protein CASSARVENTEAFF.

This chain links TRBV9 with TRBJ2-2, with 7 bases fitting TRBD1. V shed 0 bases and J 8 bases; nucleotides not matched to a gene: 16. The CDR3 extends over 18 amino acids. The V gene's germline CDR1 is SGDLS and CDR2 YYNGEE. The CDR3 DNA reads as TGTGCCAGCAGCGTAGCTTTATCGGGACAGATCGGTGTAGGGGAGCTGTTTTTT. Its translation is CASSVALSGQIGVGELFF.

The chain recombines TRBV14 with TRBJ2-7; 7 nucleotides agree with TRBD2. Trimming cost V 3 bases and J 8 bases; bases outside gene matches: 10. This CDR3 region has 14 residues. In germline, CDR1 is SGHDN, CDR2 FVKESK. CDR3 coding DNA: TGTGCCAGCAGCCAGGCAGGGACTAACTGGAAGCAGTACTTC. It yields the protein CASSQAGTNWKQYF.

The V gene is TRBV10-3, the J gene TRBJ1-2; D not certain. Germline assignment: CDR1 ENHRY and CDR2 SYGVKD. The ends were cut back, 10 bases at V and 0 bases at J, with 21 bases in the middle. The CDR3 contains 16 residues. For the CDR3, the DNA is TGTGCCACCGGGTTGTCGAAGCAGTCGACTAACTATGGCTACACCTTC. It specifies CATGLSKQSTNYGYTF.

V and J are TRBV5-6 and TRBJ2-1, with TRBD1 matching 7 bases. Germline assignment: CDR1 SGHDT and CDR2 YYEEEE. Germline trimming cut 2 bases from V and 6 bases from J; bases unmatched to any gene: 14. The CDR3 extends over 17 amino acids. CDR3 protein: CASSFRDRRGNRNEQFF. CDR3 coding DNA: TGTGCCAGCAGCTTCAGGGACAGAAGAGGTAATCGCAATGAGCAGTTCTTC.

This rearrangement joins TRBV18 to TRBJ1-4; tentatively, D is TRBD1 (6 bases). Germline V lookup: CDR1 KGHSH, CDR2 LQKENI. The CDR3 is 14 amino acids. Trimming removed 5 bases at V and 3 bases at J, with 10 bases between. In DNA form, the CDR3 reads TGTGCCAGCTCAAACAGGGTGGCTAATGAAAAACTGTTTTTT. Amino acid sequence: CASSNRVANEKLFF. The entire variable domain, with the rest obtained from reference TRBV18 and TRBJ1-4, is as follows: NAGVMQNPRHLVRRRGQEARLRCSPMKGHSHVYWYRQLPEEGLKFMVYLQKENIIDESGMPKERFSAEFPKEGPSILRIQQVVRGDSAAYFCASSNRVANEKLFFGSGTQLSVL.

The V gene is TRBV10-2, the J gene TRBJ2-7; no definite D call. The CDR3 is made up of 13 amino acids. In germline, CDR1 is WSHSY, CDR2 SAAADI. The ends were cut back, 6 bases at V and 1 base at J, with 10 bases in the middle. The DNA of the CDR3 is TGCGCCAGCAGACCATTCCAGTCCTACGAGCAGTACTTC. Its protein product is CASRPFQSYEQYF.

The V and J genes are TRBV30 and TRBJ1-4; D may be TRBD1 (5 bases). CDR1 is GTSNPN, CDR2 SVGIG, per germline (reference sequence). Trimming took off 4 bases at V and 14 bases at J, with 23 bases between the two ends. The CDR3 is 14 amino acids. CDR3 nucleotides: TGTGCCTGGACCCACTTAGGACAAACTAATCAGCTGTTTTTT. Translating gives CAWTHLGQTNQLFF.

This clone showed up just a few times. The V and J genes are TRBV19 and TRBJ2-1, with D possibly matching TRBD1 (5 bases). The V gene's germline CDR1 is LNHDA and CDR2 SQIVND (reference sequence). CDR3 length equals 15 residues. The V gene lost 1 base and the J gene lost 2 bases, with 9 bases spanning the gap. The CDR3 DNA follows: TGTGCCAGTAGTATAGTGGCAGGGACCTACAATGAGCAGTTCTTC. Translating gives CASSIVAGTYNEQFF.

CDR3 protein: CASSQGDNQPQHF. CDR3 sequence (DNA): TGCGCCAGCAGCCAGGGGGACAATCAGCCCCAGCATTTT. V and J are TRBV5-1 and TRBJ1-5; TRBD1 matches 7 bases. The CDR3 length is 13 residues. Trimming took 4 bases from V and 3 from J; bases not matched to a gene: 1. The germline gives CDR1 SGHRS, CDR2 YFSETQ. The full variable domain, its missing parts supplied by reference TRBV5-1 and TRBJ1-5, is KAGVTQTPRYLIKTRGQQVTLSCSPISGHRSVSWYQQTPGQGLQFLFEYFSETQRNKGNFPGRFSGRQFSNSRSEMNVSTLELGDSALYLCASSQGDNQPQHFGDGTRLSIL.

This chain connects TRBV15 to TRBJ2-7; possibly TRBD2 for D (6 bases). The germline V gene has CDR1 LNHNV and CDR2 YYDKDF (reference sequence). V was trimmed by 1 base and J by 6 bases, leaving 19 bases between them. CDR3 size: 16 residues. The DNA for the CDR3 is TGTGCCACCAGCAGAGCTTCAGGGCTAGCAGCGGGCGAGCAGTACTTC. This gives the protein CATSRASGLAAGEQYF.

This clone was seen a handful of times. This chain joins TRBV2 and TRBJ1-2; unclear D gene. The CDR3 loop spans 13 amino acids. V was clipped by 10 bases and J by 1 base, with 13 bases between them. CDR1 and CDR2 (germline): SNHLY, FYNNEI. The CDR3 DNA reads TGTGCCACCTTGCGGGCTGATAACTATGGCTACACCTTC. Translation gives CATLRADNYGYTF.

The chain couples TRBV6-5 to TRBJ1-5, with no clear D. The CDR3 spans 13 residues. Germline assignment: CDR1 MNHEY and CDR2 SVGAGI. V was pared by 8 bases and J by 3 bases, with 11 bases between. CDR3 sequence (DNA): TGTGCCAGCTCATTGGCCTCCAATCAGCCCCAGCATTTT. Translated, it gives CASSLASNQPQHF.

This clone came up a few times. The chain combines TRBV3-1 (or the pseudogene TRBV3-2) with TRBJ2-2, with TRBD1 as a possible D gene (6 bases). V lost 4 bases and J lost 7, with 16 bases in between. The germline V gene has CDR1 LGHDT and CDR2 YNNKEL (reference sequence). The length of the CDR3 is 15 residues. DNA of the CDR3: TGTGCCAGCAGCCCCTGGGAGCAGGGACACGGGGAGCTGTTTTTT. This encodes CASSPWEQGHGELFF.

J is TRBJ2-3 and V is TRBV7-3; D may be TRBD2 (6 bases). Germline assignment: CDR1 SGHTA and CDR2 FQGTGA. This CDR3 has 16 residues. With 1 base removed from V and 6 bases from J, the gap between germline ends came to 17 bases. CDR3 DNA sequence: TGTGCCAGCAGCTTAAGTGGCGCGGGGCCGCCCGATACGCAGTATTTT. Translated: CASSLSGAGPPDTQYF.

This clone was seen just once. This sequence joins TRBV5-1 and TRBJ2-4; 9 positions match TRBD1. Germline V gives CDR1 SGHRS, CDR2 YFSETQ. The CDR3 sequence is 15 residues long. V trimming: 4 bases; J trimming: 3 bases; junction bases outside the gene matches: 5. The CDR3 nucleotides are TGCGCCAGCAGCCCGGGACAGGGTGACAAAAACATTCAGTACTTC. Protein product: CASSPGQGDKNIQYF.